This T cell receptor (beta chain) is from a study of cytomegalovirus exposure and HLA in healthy donors. Overall study results and limits: Some public TCRs appeared in many individuals, while most sequences were rare.

Points on this clone: No antigen is known for it.

In the PCR, 60 Vbeta and 13 Jbeta primers were used. Sequenced by immunoSEQ multiplex PCR; TCRdb stores in-frame clones only, minus some. In the table there are roughly 100,000 clones, roughly 67% of which are singletons. V was pared by 4 bases and J by 7 bases, with 11 bases of the junction left unmatched. CDR3 length equals 15 residues. In germline, CDR1 is SNHLY, CDR2 FYNNEI. The clonotype comes from a woman aged 50 to 60 in good health and CMV-seropositive. Sequencing input: PBMCs. The chain carries TRBV2 and TRBJ2-5; 8 bases match TRBD2. CDR3 in DNA: TGTGCCAGCAGTGTTAGCGGGGTAGGATTGGTGACCCAGTACTTC. Translation: CASSVSGVGLVTQYF.